Here is one T cell receptor (beta chain) with its context. Authors' methods: Reference gene primer amplification in the assay estimated nucleated cell counts. Assay used: immunoSEQ multiplex PCR; TCRdb lists only in-frame clones, some missing. The D gene and trimming were derived from the DNA, and the V and J assignments and clone size from that table. The sample yields roughly 170,000 clones, about 88% seen once. Seattle researchers signed up patients amid active infection and tracked them longitudinally. This sample was included in a study of blood T cell repertoires in COVID-19. Study-level background: Sample material is recorded as cDNA or gDNA derived from T cells, B-cell-depleted T cells, or PBMCs.

This CDR3 contains 15 residues. This receptor was taken from a woman in her 50s with COVID-19, enrolled during active disease. Sequencing was done on a sample of peripheral blood. This sequence joins TRBV21-1 and TRBJ2-2; TRBD2, the D gene given by the table, was not confirmed from the DNA. TRBV21-1 is a pseudogene segment. The CDR3 DNA sequence: TGTGCCAGCAGATCTGGGACTAGGGGCTCCGGGGAGCTGTTTTTT. This translates into CASRSGTRGSGELFF.